This T cell receptor (beta chain) was sequenced in a study of cytomegalovirus exposure and HLA in healthy donors. Findings and caveats of the study: Generally TCR sequences proved uncommon, though certain public TCRs appeared in numerous donors. Among TCR beta chains, those listed as cytomegalovirus-associated numbered fewer than 200. One later analysis, an examination of the approximately 130 validation repertoires, found that first-cohort TCR clusters tended to co-occur in them.

While the first cohort had hundreds of subjects, the donors belonged to the separate validation cohort of about 120 subjects. Clones were sequenced by immunoSEQ multiplex PCR, and TCRdb holds only the in-frame ones, with some missing. In the table there are about 220,000 clones, 88% of which are singletons. Regarding this clone: The antigen is unknown.

Germline V lookup: CDR1 SGHVS, CDR2 FQNEAQ. After removal of 0 bases from V and 0 bases from J, the junction contained 16 bases not matched to a gene. The CDR3 loop spans 21 amino acids. Sequenced input: PBMCs. The genes are TRBV7-8 and TRBJ2-7; the match to TRBD2 covers 11 bases. The sequence was obtained from a woman aged 18-35 years in good health and CMV-seronegative. CDR3: CASSLARVGLAAPLSSYEQYF. DNA for the CDR3: TGTGCCAGCAGCTTAGCACGGGTGGGACTAGCGGCCCCTCTGAGCTCCTACGAGCAGTACTTC.